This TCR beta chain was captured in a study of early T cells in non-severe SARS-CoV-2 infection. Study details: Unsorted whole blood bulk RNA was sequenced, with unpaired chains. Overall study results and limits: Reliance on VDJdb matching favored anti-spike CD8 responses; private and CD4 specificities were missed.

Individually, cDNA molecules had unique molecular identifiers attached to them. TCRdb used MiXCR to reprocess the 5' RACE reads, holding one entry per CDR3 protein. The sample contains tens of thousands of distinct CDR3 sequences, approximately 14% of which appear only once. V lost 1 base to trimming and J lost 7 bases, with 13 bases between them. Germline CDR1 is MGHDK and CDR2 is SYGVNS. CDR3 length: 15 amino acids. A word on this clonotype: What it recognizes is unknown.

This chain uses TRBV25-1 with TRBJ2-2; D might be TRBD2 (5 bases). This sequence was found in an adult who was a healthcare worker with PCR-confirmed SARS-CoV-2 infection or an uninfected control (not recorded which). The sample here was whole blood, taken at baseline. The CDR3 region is CASSEWRTSIGELFF. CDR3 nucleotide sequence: TGTGCCAGCAGTGAATGGAGGACCTCCATCGGGGAGCTGTTTTTT.